This T cell receptor (beta chain) was captured in a study of shared clonotypes between healthy human individuals (dated by TCRdb to 2018 to 2020). With regard to the full study: A few men and a couple of women, aged 18 to 49 years, made up the cohort. To estimate repertoire size and how much clonotype sharing occurs between individuals, the study deeply sequenced the blood TCR repertoires of 5 or 6 healthy adults. To increase sequencing depth and limit assay-specific biases, TCR repertoire library preparation and sequencing were carried out by different laboratories using diverse techniques. Each donor's leukapheresis produced roughly between roughly 0.9 and 9 billion PBMCs. For each donor, three plates each were used for CD4 naive and CD4 memory, two plates were used for CD8 naive, and one plate was used for CD8 memory.

Using the deep immunoSEQ assay, multiplex PCR amplified TCR CDR3 regions from genomic DNA. Extracted genomic DNA from each cell subset was spread evenly across all wells of several immunoSEQ 96-well plates, with each plate serving as a replicate. For sorted subsets, each replicate PCR was loaded with roughly 190 ng genomic DNA, equivalent to 25,000 to 35,000 T cell genomes. Purified libraries were measured with a Qubit 3.0 fluorometer, size-checked on a Bioanalyzer 2100, and measured again with the KAPA Library Quantification kit. Each immunoSEQ 96-well plate was sequenced on its own single-read 150-cycle Illumina NextSeq 550 flow cell. Processing in the source paper ran as follows. The immunoSEQ output contained only junctional sequences without quality scores, so filtering could not match that applied to full-length reads. To assign V/J genes and CDR3, sequences were annotated against IMGT germline references using PyIR, a Python wrapper for IgBLAST v1.9. Reads with weak V/J assignments (E-value above 1e-6), missing CDR3, stop codons, out-of-frame junctions, or ambiguous translated residues were removed. V3J clonotypes were defined as sequences sharing the same inferred V gene, J gene, and CDR3 amino acid sequence. To compute the percentage overlap between repertoires, the number of shared unique clonotypes was divided by the size of the smaller repertoire. Richness of each repertoire was evaluated using RTK rarefaction, the Chao1 estimator, and Recon v2.1 estimates of unobserved clonotypes. Generation probabilities were computed with OLGA for all TCRbeta clonotypes obtained by the gDNA method from a handful of donors. TCRdb took this table from immuneACCESS and kept in-frame rearrangements with V and J called. Such tables lack part of the clones; where checked against another copy, unresolved V genes explain under half of the gap, and the rest is unexplained. That table supplies the V and J calls and clone size; D and trimming were determined from the DNA. The sample has some 2,500,000 clones on record, around 90% of them singletons. Around 0.4% of the sample comes from the top ten.

The donors were healthy, HIV-negative adults who had no recently reported acute infections or vaccinations. Only Caucasian adults living in Nashville, Tennessee, USA were represented among the donors. Magnetic negative selection was used to enrich CD4+ T cells, after which naive cells were positively selected on CD45RA and the negative fraction became the memory subset. After blood collection by leukapheresis, PBMCs were isolated using Ficoll-Histopaque density gradient centrifugation and then cryopreserved in the vapor phase of liquid nitrogen. Analytical flow cytometry was used to check the purity and quantity of every magnetically sorted T cell population. Genomic DNA was isolated from every sorted fraction and measured by UV absorbance on a Nanodrop 2000c. In the germline V gene (reference sequence), CDR1 corresponds to SEHNR and CDR2 to FQNEAQ. Counted from cysteine to phenylalanine, this CDR3 has 14 amino acids. Of the read, only the CDR3 DNA is kept; its 42 bases are in frame from base 1. Between the V and J ends, shortened by 4 bases and 1 base respectively, the junction contains 10 bases.

Regarding this clone: Its antigen specificity is not known. Base qualities are missing; no much larger clone stands one base away.

The full study reports these points: Rarefaction of sorted-subset datasets indicated incomplete sequencing despite the large sequencing depth. Sampling was restricted to blood, and TCR repertoires in tissues likely differ from the TCR repertoires found in blood. Based on pairwise subsampling, the degree of clonotype sharing among donors was expected to be affected by sequencing depth. Clonotypes shared by all four sorted-subset donors showed higher generation probabilities than non-shared clonotypes. Because the study included a small number of donors, the genetic and exposure-history diversity represented was limited. Naive subsets generally had larger estimated clonotype richness than memory subsets. About 5% of naive CD4, 3.5% of naive CD8, 2.3% of memory CD4, and 0.4% of memory CD8 clonotypes were shared across a few donors.

This receptor was obtained from a man in his late teens or twenties in good health. Some clones in this sample may be carry-over from other donors' samples. The chain uses TRBV7-9 and TRBJ1-1, with TRBD1 tentatively as D gene (5 bases match). The sequenced sample was naive CD4+ T cells from PBMCs. Sample cell subset or site, as interpreted from the label and publication: CD45RA+ positively selected. The DNA sequence reads TGTGCCAGCAGCTCGATGGGGGGGAACACTGAAGCTTTCTTT. Its coded protein is CASSSMGGNTEAFF.